This section outlines one T cell receptor beta chain sequence together with its context. There are 14 residues in the CDR3. Trimming at V came to 4 bases and at J to 0 bases, leaving 3 bases not matched to a gene. CDR1 is SGHNT and CDR2 is YYREEE in the germline V gene (reference sequence). This entry comes from a study of control samples from healthy donors and cancer patients. The repertoire was sequenced with immunoSEQ multiplex PCR; TCRdb's copy has only in-frame clones and lacks some. The data hold 160,000 or so clones, with about 90% observed a single time. This chain connects TRBV5-4 to TRBJ1-2; 7 positions agree with TRBD1. What was sequenced was blood. This clonotype was sampled from a woman aged 25 to 39 in good health. The chain's CDR3 is CASSRTGTNYGYTF. The CDR3 nucleotides read TGTGCCAGCAGCCGGACAGGAACTAACTATGGCTACACCTTC.